This T cell receptor beta chain was documented in a study of blood T cell repertoires in COVID-19. Sequencing was performed with immunoSEQ multiplex PCR; in TCRdb, only in-frame clones are kept and a portion is missing. The table shows about 60,000 clones, with around 88% occurring only once. The CDR3 sequence is 15 residues long. V was clipped by 5 bases and J by 2 bases; unmatched bases: 8. Germline V gene data show CDR1 as SEHNR and CDR2 as FQNEAQ (reference sequence). J is TRBJ2-5 and V is TRBV7-9; 7 bases line up with TRBD1. This clonotype was obtained from a woman of 80 years or more with active COVID-19. Input material: peripheral blood. In nucleotides, the CDR3 is TGTGCCAGCAGCCGACGACAGGGTGCACAAGAGACCCAGTACTTC. Protein: CASSRRQGAQETQYF.